This passage covers 28 T cell receptor beta chains from one sample sequenced in a study of regulatory T cells in long-lasting Graves disease. Time point noted: newly diagnosed GD, antithyroid drugs for less than 3 months. Preparation of the TCR library used RNA extracted from PBMCs. The TCR beta library used iRepertoire HTBI primers with Arm-PCR amplification of CDR3. TCRdb analysed the multiplex PCR reads with MiXCR anew, one entry per CDR3 protein. The sample has about 610,000 distinct CDR3 sequences, 16% seen once. These sequences were also reported in another study, on T cells in Graves' hyperthyroidism and ophthalmopathy.

This specimen was peripheral blood mononuclear cells (PBMCs), taken at new diagnosis, from a patient treated with antithyroid drugs. These receptors came from a man aged 18 to 30 with Graves disease.

This clonotype was detected many times. The rearrangement uses TRBV20-1 and TRBJ2-7, with D perhaps TRBD1 (6 bases). Trimming took off 6 bases at V and 1 base at J, with 13 bases between the two ends. This CDR3 has 13 amino acids. From germline, CDR1 is DFQATT and CDR2 SNEGSKA (reference sequence). DNA for the CDR3: TGCAGTGCCCTCCCGACAGGTTCCTACGAGCAGTACTTC. Its translation: CSALPTGSYEQYF.

This clonotype was found many times. This chain uses TRBV18 with TRBJ1-1; D not certain. Trimming took off 5 bases at V and 1 base at J, with 11 bases between the two ends. The CDR3 has 14 residues. CDR1 is KGHSH and CDR2 is LQKENI in the germline V gene. The CDR3 spells CASSSQTRNTEAFF. Written as DNA, the CDR3 is TGTGCCAGCTCAAGTCAGACAAGGAACACTGAAGCTTTCTTT.

V gene TRBV4-1 combines with J gene TRBJ2-6; possibly TRBD2 for D (5 bases). V was cut by 3 bases and J by 0 bases, with 9 bases left in between. The CDR3 consists of 16 residues. Germline assignment: CDR1 MGHRA and CDR2 YSYEKL. CDR3 loop: CASSQPTSSGANVLTF. The DNA of the CDR3 is TGCGCCAGCAGCCAGCCTACTAGCTCTGGGGCCAACGTCCTGACTTTC.

This clonotype was seen more than once but under ten times. The V and J genes are TRBV20-1 and TRBJ2-1; a possible D gene is TRBD2 (7 bases). This CDR3 region has 15 residues. V lost 6 bases and J lost 1, with 16 bases in between. The germline gives CDR1 DFQATT, CDR2 SNEGSKA (reference sequence). CDR3 coding DNA: TGCAGTGCCCGAGGGGGGGGGTGGTCCTACAATGAGCAGTTCTTC. Translation: CSARGGGWSYNEQFF.

This clonotype showed up many times. The chain uses TRBV12-5 and TRBJ1-1; the D gene is possibly TRBD1 (6 bases). The V and J ends lost 1 base and 6 bases respectively, with 12 bases between them. Germline CDR1 LGHNT, CDR2 FRNRAP. The length of the CDR3 is 14 residues. CDR3 in amino acids: CASGLEGGGAEAFF. The DNA for the CDR3 is TGTGCTAGTGGTTTGGAAGGGGGGGGAGCTGAAGCTTTCTTT.

Concerning this clonotype: A much larger clone differs from this one at a single base, so this may be a read error. The chain links TRBV10-3 to TRBJ2-7; D is unclear. CDR3 length: 12 residues. Trimming cost V 3 bases and J 5 bases, with 8 bases left between them. Looked up from germline, CDR1 is ENHRY and CDR2 is SYGVKD. The CDR3 nucleotides are TGTGCCATCAGTGATAACCTCCACGAGCAGTACTTC. It is translated as CAISDNLHEQYF.

Regarding this clonotype: This may come from a read error, since a much larger clone is one base off. The chain employs TRBV2 and TRBJ2-7; TRBD1 agrees at 9 bases. This CDR3 contains 14 residues. From germline, CDR1 is SNHLY and CDR2 FYNNEI. In nucleotides, the CDR3 is TGTGCCAACAATGACAGGGGGGGCCTTGGGGAGCAGCACTTC. Protein: CANNDRGGLGEQHF.

The genes are TRBV13 and TRBJ2-2; D may match TRBD1 or TRBD2 (7 bases each). Trimming left V 7 bases short and J 4 bases short, with 19 bases between. CDR3 length: 16 amino acids. The germline V gene encodes CDR1 PRHDT and CDR2 FYEKMQ (reference sequence). The CDR3 DNA follows: TGTGCCAGCACCCCAGGGGGGGGGTCGTTCACCGGGGAGCTGTTTTTT. It encodes CASTPGGGSFTGELFF.

This clonotype came up many times. The chain combines TRBV7-9 with TRBJ2-3; D is unresolved. V lost 4 bases, J lost 0 bases, and 14 bases lay in between. Germline lookup yields CDR1 SEHNR and CDR2 FQNEAQ (reference sequence). The CDR3 is made up of 16 amino acids. CDR3 DNA: TGTGCCAGCAGCTCGAGCCAGCTACTTAGCACAGATACGCAGTATTTT. Translation: CASSSSQLLSTDTQYF.

The chain employs TRBV30 and TRBJ2-3, with TRBD2 matching 12 bases. The CDR3 length is 17 residues. Germline trimming cut 3 bases from V and 11 bases from J; bases unmatched to any gene: 18. Germline lookup yields CDR1 GTSNPN and CDR2 SVGIG (reference sequence). CDR3 sequence reads: CAWRGTGVGTSGSEQYF. CDR3 nucleotide sequence: TGTGCCTGGAGAGGGACAGGGGTTGGGACTAGCGGGTCCGAGCAGTATTTT.

This clonotype was seen a handful of times. The CDR3 loop is CASSPWTGGGSGNTIYF. The CDR3 DNA sequence: TGTGCCAGCAGTCCGTGGACAGGGGGTGGATCTGGAAACACCATATATTTT. V usage is TRBV27 and J usage is TRBJ1-3; 10 nucleotides match TRBD1. CDR3 length: 17 amino acids. Germline CDR1 MNHEY, CDR2 SMNVEV (reference sequence). V shed 5 bases, J shed 1 base, and the junction held 8 bases outside the gene matches.

This clonotype was observed at least ten times. This chain links TRBV12-3 or TRBV12-4 with TRBJ2-1; D may correspond to TRBD1 or TRBD2 (5 bases each). This CDR3 is built from 14 residues. V was trimmed by 5 bases and J by 0 bases, leaving 8 bases between them. The CDR3 region is CASSRDPSYNEQFF. CDR3 DNA sequence: TGTGCCAGCAGTCGGGACCCCTCCTACAATGAGCAGTTCTTC.

In its sample, this clonotype was seen many times. The J gene is TRBJ1-4, the V gene TRBV6-1; D uncertain. Germline loops: CDR1 MNHNS, CDR2 SASEGT. This CDR3 is 14 amino acids long. The V end lost 5 bases, the J end lost 0 bases, and 7 bases lay between the germline ends. The CDR3 here is CASSISATNEKLFF. For the CDR3, the DNA is TGTGCCAGCAGTATATCGGCAACTAATGAAAAACTGTTTTTT.

This clonotype was counted a few times. The chain recombines TRBV11-2 with TRBJ1-4; 8 bases match TRBD1. With V trimmed by 4 bases and J by 5 bases, 6 bases remained unmatched. The CDR3 is 15 residues long. Germline lookup yields CDR1 SGHAT and CDR2 FQNNGV. This chain's CDR3 is CASSSRGTGNEKLFF. As DNA, the CDR3 is TGTGCCAGCAGCTCCCGGGGGACAGGAAATGAAAAACTGTTTTTT.

A word on this clonotype: This could be a read error, since a much larger clone is one nucleotide away. Because it lacks the conserved phenylalanine or tryptophan at the end, this CDR3 is likely a read error. The CDR3 region is CASSQDGWRTEAFS. For the CDR3, the DNA is TGTGCCAGCAGTCAGGACGGGTGGCGCACTGAAGCTTTCTCT. The chain employs TRBV12-3 or TRBV12-4 and TRBJ1-1; D ambiguous. The V and J ends lost 5 bases and 4 bases respectively, with 14 bases between them. This CDR3 spans 14 amino acids.

This clonotype was observed at least ten times. V is TRBV12-3 or TRBV12-4 and J is TRBJ2-3; the match to TRBD2 covers 11 bases. The CDR3 loop spans 16 amino acids. V gave up 5 bases and J gave up 8 bases; unmatched junction bases: 12. Here the CDR3 DNA reads TGTGCCAGCAGTACATCCGGGACTAGCGGTCCAGGTACGCAGTATTTT. Protein: CASSTSGTSGPGTQYF.

This clonotype was recorded a few times. This chain joins TRBV7-3 and TRBJ2-2; D is perhaps TRBD2 (5 bases). The CDR3 consists of 15 residues. With 2 bases removed from V and 4 bases from J, the gap between germline ends came to 11 bases. Germline-derived CDR1 and CDR2 are SGHTA and FQGTGA. The CDR3 is CASSLQSAGTGELFF. The CDR3 DNA reads as TGTGCCAGCAGCTTACAAAGCGCGGGCACCGGGGAGCTGTTTTTT.

In this sample, this clonotype turned up a few times. The chain has TRBV5-8 and TRBJ1-5; TRBD1 might be the D (5 bases). The CDR3 length is 16 residues. Trimming took off 0 bases at V and 4 bases at J, with 14 bases between the two ends. Germline values: CDR1 SGHTS, CDR2 YDEGEE. This CDR3 reads CASSLAISTANQPQHF. The DNA of the CDR3 is TGTGCCAGCAGCTTGGCTATATCGACAGCTAATCAGCCCCAGCATTTT.

This clonotype was seen at least ten times. The CDR3 sequence: CSAPRAGSYNEQFF. CDR3 nucleotide sequence: TGCAGTGCCCCACGGGCGGGATCCTACAATGAGCAGTTCTTC. The chain combines TRBV20-1 with TRBJ2-1, with a weak D call TRBD2 (6 bases). There are 14 residues in the CDR3. Trimming shortened V by 6 bases and J by 1 base, and 13 bases separated the two germline ends. Germline CDR1 DFQATT, CDR2 SNEGSKA (reference sequence).

The sample holds many counts of this clonotype. The CDR3 DNA sequence: TGCGCCAGCAGTGCTTCGCCAGGGGCCAAGACCCAGTACTTC. It codes for CASSASPGAKTQYF. The chain is built from TRBV10-1 and TRBJ2-5; tentative D call: TRBD1 (6 bases). With 4 bases removed from V and 6 bases from J, the gap between germline ends came to 15 bases. Germline V lookup: CDR1 WNHNN, CDR2 SYGVQD (reference sequence). The CDR3 consists of 14 residues.

This sequence joins TRBV18 and TRBJ2-1, with 9 nucleotides matching TRBD2. The V segment lost 3 bases and the J segment 1 base; nucleotides outside the gene matches: 7. The CDR3 loop spans 17 amino acids. The germline V gene has CDR1 KGHSH and CDR2 LQKENI. The CDR3 is CASSPGSGRISYNEQFF. Written as DNA, the CDR3 is TGTGCCAGCTCACCGGGCAGCGGGAGGATTTCCTACAATGAGCAGTTCTTC.

This clonotype was seen a handful of times. The chain is built from TRBV29-1 and TRBJ2-7; TRBD1 or TRBD2 may be the D gene (5 bases each). The CDR3 totals 15 residues. V lost 4 bases and J 0 bases, leaving 16 bases between the germline ends. CDR1 and CDR2 from the germline V gene are SQVTM and ANQGSEA. CDR3: CSVVTVGTSSYEQYF. DNA of the CDR3: TGCAGCGTTGTGACAGTCGGCACTAGCTCCTACGAGCAGTACTTC.

This clonotype appeared a few times. V is TRBV20-1 and J is TRBJ1-3; unclear D gene. The length of the CDR3 is 11 residues. The germline gives CDR1 DFQATT, CDR2 SNEGSKA (reference sequence). Trimming left V 5 bases short and J 8 bases short, with 10 bases between. CDR3 loop: CSAESGDTIYF. Written as DNA, the CDR3 is TGCAGTGCTGAGTCTGGTGACACCATATATTTT.

Of note for this clonotype: A much larger clone differs by one base, so this may be a read error. The rearrangement uses TRBV28 and TRBJ2-7; maybe TRBD1 (6 bases). The CDR3 spans 15 residues. The V gene lost 6 bases and the J gene lost 5 bases, with 20 bases spanning the gap. Germline V gene lookup returns CDR1 MDHEN and CDR2 SYDVKM. The chain's CDR3 is CASSCIDTGRDEQYF. DNA of the CDR3: TGTGCCAGCAGCTGTATCGATACAGGGCGCGACGAGCAGTACTTC.

The chain combines TRBV5-6 with TRBJ1-5, with D uncertain. The CDR3 sequence is 13 residues long. CDR1 is SGHDT and CDR2 is YYEEEE in the germline V gene. V lost 4 bases to trimming and J lost 5 bases, with 10 bases between them. Here the CDR3 DNA reads TGTGCCAGCAGCCAGGAACCTGATCAGCCCCAGCATTTT. This sequence encodes CASSQEPDQPQHF.

This chain uses TRBV28 with TRBJ2-7, with unresolved D. The CDR3 loop spans 12 amino acids. Germline V gene sequence: CDR1 MDHEN, CDR2 SYDVKM. The V and J ends lost 6 bases and 1 base respectively, with 7 bases between them. The DNA of the CDR3 is TGTGCCAGCAGATCAGTGTCCTACGAGCAGTACTTC. Its translation is CASRSVSYEQYF.

The chain joins TRBV4-1 to TRBJ1-5, with D hard to call. The CDR3 contains 13 residues. Germline V gene sequence: CDR1 MGHRA, CDR2 YSYEKL. CDR3 in DNA: TGCGCTAAACAAGTAGGTCTCAATCAGCCCCAGCATTTT. As protein: CAKQVGLNQPQHF.

This clonotype was picked up many times. The chain carries TRBV11-1 and TRBJ2-5, with D unclear. Trimming removed 2 bases from V and 2 bases from J, with 9 bases in between. The CDR3 contains 14 residues. CDR1 and CDR2 from the germline V gene are SGHAT and FQDESV (reference sequence). CDR3 nucleotide sequence: TGTGCCAGCAGCTTATCTGGGATACAAGAGACCCAGTACTTC. As protein: CASSLSGIQETQYF.